This T cell receptor beta chain was recorded in a study of T cells in Graves' hyperthyroidism and ophthalmopathy. J was trimmed by 4 bases and V by 4 bases; bases with no gene match: 5. CDR3 length equals 13 residues. Germline lookup yields CDR1 SQVTM and CDR2 ANQGSEA. Stable disease denoted Graves' hyperthyroidism without ophthalmopathy progression within 18 months. Lactation, pregnancy, other autoimmune disease or uncontrolled infection led to exclusion of patients. From around 11 ml of fresh peripheral blood, PBMCs were isolated. Regions amplified from RNA transcripts were the TCR beta CDR3 regions. Using the HTBI primer set, a first-round RT-PCR was run on the TCR CDR3. TCRdb recomputed calls from the multiplex PCR reads with MiXCR, one row per CDR3 protein. The repertoire holds roughly 660,000 distinct CDR3 sequences, with 17% as singletons.

The chain joins TRBV29-1 to TRBJ2-7; 9 bases fit TRBD2. The TCR comes from a man aged 50 to 60 with Graves' hyperthyroidism. Sequences were obtained from blood. The CDR3 is CSVGVAGAYEQYF. As DNA, the CDR3 is TGCAGCGTTGGGGTAGCGGGAGCTTACGAGCAGTACTTC.